This T cell receptor (beta chain) was found in a study of OX40 agonist ivuxolimab in advanced cancers. Looking at the study overall: Males comprised 75% to 90% of the group, whose mean age was approximately 60 years (range about 20 to 85).

Measured with immunoSEQ multiplex PCR; TCRdb has only the in-frame clones, and not every one. The repertoire holds more than 50,000 clones, with roughly nine tenths as singletons. Study-level points and caveats: Both blood CD4+ and CD8+ T cells showed clonal growth by week 6 at 0.1 to 3.0 mg/kg. There were, on average, more expanded clones in CD8+ T cells than in CD4+.

Comment on this clone: Its antigen is unknown.

The CDR3 is 19 residues long. The V gene end was trimmed by 0 bases and the J gene end by 0 bases; junction bases not matched to a gene: 13. Germline CDR1 SGDLS, CDR2 YYNGEE. The sample in question was CD4+ or CD8+ T cells sorted from blood, obtained in a trial of the OX40 agonist ivuxolimab. The TCR sequence derives from an adult with an advanced solid tumor such as melanoma, head and neck, liver or kidney cancer. The chain couples TRBV9 to TRBJ2-3, with 7 nucleotides matching TRBD2. The CDR3 DNA reads as TGTGCCAGCAGCGTAGGTGTTGGAGCGGGAAGATATAGCACAGATACGCAGTATTTT. It is translated as CASSVGVGAGRYSTDTQYF.